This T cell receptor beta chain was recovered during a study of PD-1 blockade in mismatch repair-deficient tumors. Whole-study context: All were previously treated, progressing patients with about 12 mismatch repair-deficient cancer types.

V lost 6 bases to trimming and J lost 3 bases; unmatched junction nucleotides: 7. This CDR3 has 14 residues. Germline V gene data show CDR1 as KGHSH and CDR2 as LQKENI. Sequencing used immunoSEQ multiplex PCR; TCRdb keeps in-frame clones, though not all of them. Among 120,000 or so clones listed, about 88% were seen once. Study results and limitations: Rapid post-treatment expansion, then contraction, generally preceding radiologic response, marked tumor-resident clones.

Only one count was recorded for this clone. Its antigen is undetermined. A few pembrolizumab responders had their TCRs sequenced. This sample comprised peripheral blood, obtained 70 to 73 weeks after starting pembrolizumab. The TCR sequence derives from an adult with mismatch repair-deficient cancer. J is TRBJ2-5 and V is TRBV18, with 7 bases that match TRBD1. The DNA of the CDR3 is TGTGCCAGCTCGTGGACAGGCCCGAAAGAGACCCAGTACTTC. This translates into CASSWTGPKETQYF.